This T cell receptor (beta chain) comes out of a study of regulatory T cells in long-lasting Graves disease. For TCR beta, libraries came from iRepertoire HTBI primers and Arm-PCR of CDR3 regions. A single record per CDR3 protein comes from TCRdb applying MiXCR to the multiplex PCR reads. The table has more than 350,000 distinct CDR3 sequences, around 20% seen once. The sample's time point: persistent/refractory GD, antithyroid drugs over 5 years with positive TRAb. PBMC-derived RNA was used for the TCR library. The diagnosis of Graves' disease used American Thyroid Association guidelines. The CDR3 runs to 15 residues. The V and J ends lost 6 bases and 6 bases respectively, with 18 bases between them. The V gene's germline CDR1 is MDHEN and CDR2 SYDVKM. In its sample, this clonotype was seen a few times.

The chain uses TRBV28 and TRBJ1-5; D might be TRBD1 (6 bases). Sequenced material: peripheral blood mononuclear cells (PBMCs), taken when the disease was refractory, from a patient treated with antithyroid drugs. This sequence originates from a female donor with Graves disease. In DNA, the CDR3 is TGTGCCAGCAGCCAAGTTGTGGGGGGCACTCAGCCCCAGCATTTT. This gives the protein CASSQVVGGTQPQHF.